A single sample gave rise to the 29 T cell receptor beta chains below, sequenced in a study of T cell responses to AZD1222 COVID-19 vaccine. The table came from immunoSEQ multiplex PCR; TCRdb's copy has only in-frame clones and leaves some out. The table lists 77,000 or so clones, 75% to 95% of them singletons. Here the sequenced sample was peripheral blood, taken 28 days after the second AZD1222 dose. All receptors come from an adult who received the AZD1222 COVID-19 vaccine.

The gene calls are TRBV6-5 and TRBJ2-1, with TRBD1 identical over 8 bases. The V gene end was trimmed by 4 bases and the J gene end by 3 bases; junction bases not matched to a gene: 5. This CDR3 contains 15 residues. Germline-derived CDR1 and CDR2 are MNHEY and SVGAGI. The CDR3 sequence: CASSLGQVSYNEQFF. The CDR3 nucleotides read TGTGCCAGCAGTTTGGGACAGGTGAGCTACAATGAGCAGTTCTTC.

This clone was seen a handful of times. J is TRBJ2-1 and V is TRBV21-1. TRBV21-1 is designated a pseudogene. The CDR3 length is 17 residues. The CDR3, as DNA: TGTGCCAGCAGCAAAGGCGGCAGGCCCCACCGTCAGGATGAGCAGTTCTTC. Protein: CASSKGGRPHRQDEQFF.

The J gene is TRBJ2-6, the V gene TRBV9, with D unresolved. Trimming cost V 0 bases and J 1 base, with 2 bases left between them. The CDR3 totals 14 residues. Looked up from germline, CDR1 is SGDLS and CDR2 is YYNGEE. CDR3: CASSVDSGANVLTF. The DNA for the CDR3 is TGTGCCAGCAGCGTAGATTCTGGGGCCAACGTCCTGACTTTC.

This chain joins TRBV10-1 and TRBJ2-1, with 11 bases aligning to TRBD2. The germline CDR1 and CDR2 sequences are WNHNN and SYGVQD (reference sequence). J was trimmed by 3 bases and V by 2 bases; bases with no gene match: 18. This CDR3 is 21 amino acids long. CDR3 loop: CASSEHGTSGQSPPYYNEQFF. The CDR3 nucleotides read TGCGCCAGCAGTGAGCACGGGACTAGCGGCCAGAGCCCCCCCTACTACAATGAGCAGTTCTTC.

The chain combines TRBV28 with TRBJ2-3, with TRBD2 identical over 10 bases. The CDR3 has 18 residues. Germline CDR1 MDHEN, CDR2 SYDVKM. V trimming: 6 bases; J trimming: 2 bases; junction bases outside the gene matches: 14. CDR3 DNA: TGTGCCAGCAGCCCCTCTCCGAGCGGGAGGGCCTTCACAGATACGCAGTATTTT. Its protein product is CASSPSPSGRAFTDTQYF.

V and J are TRBV18 and TRBJ1-2; TRBD1 agrees at 8 bases. The V gene end was trimmed by 3 bases and the J gene end by 5 bases; junction bases not matched to a gene: 11. CDR1 is KGHSH, CDR2 LQKENI, per germline. The CDR3 is 16 residues long. CDR3 sequence reads: CASSPNGQGEEYGYTF. The CDR3 DNA reads TGTGCCAGCTCACCCAACGGACAGGGTGAGGAATATGGCTACACCTTC.

The rearrangement uses TRBV25-1 and TRBJ2-7; no firm D call. Per the germline V gene, CDR1 is MGHDK and CDR2 is SYGVNS. This CDR3 has 11 residues. The ends were cut back, 6 bases at V and 4 bases at J, with 7 bases in the middle. The CDR3 loop reads CASRELYEQYF. The CDR3, as DNA: TGTGCCAGCAGGGAGTTATACGAGCAGTACTTC.

The rearrangement links TRBV28 to TRBJ1-5; no reliable D call. Germline values: CDR1 MDHEN, CDR2 SYDVKM. Trimming took 5 bases from V and 7 from J, leaving 9 bases between them. CDR3 length: 12 residues. The CDR3 sequence: CASSPSAQPQHF. CDR3 sequence (DNA): TGTGCCAGCAGTCCCTCGGCCCAGCCCCAGCATTTT.

The V call is TRBV9, the J call TRBJ1-1, with no clear D. The CDR3 is 15 residues long. Germline loops: CDR1 SGDLS, CDR2 YYNGEE. V was cut by 4 bases and J by 1 base, with 14 bases left in between. CDR3 amino acids: CASSLDEASNTEAFF. The CDR3 coding sequence is TGTGCCAGCAGCCTTGATGAGGCCTCGAACACTGAAGCTTTCTTT. The full variable domain, completed using reference TRBV9 and TRBJ1-1, is DSGVTQTPKHLITATGQRVTLRCSPRSGDLSVYWYQQSLDQGLQFLIQYYNGEERAKGNILERFSAQQFPDLHSELNLSSLELGDSALYFCASSLDEASNTEAFFGQGTRLTVV.

On this clone: Other nucleotide sequences from this sample produce the same CDR3. The chain is built from TRBV18 and TRBJ1-5; D gene uncertain. V was pared by 6 bases and J by 2 bases, with 8 bases between. CDR3 length: 13 residues. CDR1 and CDR2 from the germline V gene are KGHSH and LQKENI. CDR3 in DNA: TGTGCCAGCTCGCCCGACGGCAATCAGCCCCAGCATTTT. It specifies CASSPDGNQPQHF.

The chain is built from TRBV6-2 or TRBV6-3 and TRBJ2-1; TRBD2 matches 12 bases. From germline, CDR1 is MNHEY and CDR2 SVGEGT. V was clipped by 5 bases and J by 5 bases; unmatched bases: 16. The CDR3 runs to 19 residues. CDR3 in amino acids: CASSRIYPGLAGRDNEQFF. The CDR3 nucleotides are TGTGCCAGCAGTCGTATATATCCCGGACTAGCGGGAAGGGACAATGAGCAGTTCTTC.

The V gene is TRBV12-3 or TRBV12-4, the J gene TRBJ1-1; no firm D call. The CDR3 length is 11 residues. The V and J ends lost 3 bases and 12 bases respectively, with 11 bases between them. CDR3 amino acids: CASSLTTGTFF. The DNA of the CDR3 is TGTGCCAGCAGTTTGACGACCGGAACTTTCTTT.

CDR3 residues: CASSRGTSYEQYF. DNA of the CDR3: TGTGCCAGCAGTCGTGGGACCTCCTACGAGCAGTACTTC. This chain connects TRBV7-9 to TRBJ2-7; D may match TRBD1 or TRBD2 (5 bases each). CDR3 length equals 13 residues. V dropped 6 bases and J dropped 0 bases, with 9 bases sitting between them. Germline loops: CDR1 SEHNR, CDR2 FQNEAQ (reference sequence).

This sequence joins TRBV2 and TRBJ2-1; 12 nucleotides match TRBD2. Germline V CDR1 and CDR2: SNHLY, FYNNEI. The CDR3 consists of 18 residues. The junction had 16 bases not matched to a gene; V was cut back by 6 bases and J by 7 bases. The CDR3 region has the DNA TGTGCCAGCAGGAGGGCTAGCGGGAGGGGGCCCTTTAGGAATGAGCAGTTCTTC. The encoded protein is CASRRASGRGPFRNEQFF.

This sequence joins TRBV13 and TRBJ2-7; 7 nucleotides agree with TRBD1. The CDR3 consists of 14 residues. Germline V lookup: CDR1 PRHDT, CDR2 FYEKMQ (reference sequence). V was pared by 5 bases and J by 3 bases, with 7 bases of the junction left unmatched. The CDR3 loop is CASSEGQRFYEQYF. The CDR3 bases are TGTGCCAGCAGCGAGGGACAGAGGTTCTACGAGCAGTACTTC.

The V and J genes are TRBV4-2 and TRBJ1-6; possible D gene TRBD1, 5 bases. CDR1 is LGHNA, CDR2 YNFKEQ, per germline. The CDR3 length is 13 residues. Trimming shortened V by 5 bases and J by 10 bases, and 12 bases separated the two germline ends. The CDR3 coding sequence is TGTGCCAGCAGCGGGGGGATGGGCTCACCCCTCCACTTT. It translates to CASSGGMGSPLHF.

The chain recombines TRBV5-1 with TRBJ2-7; D is perhaps TRBD2 (6 bases). The V and J ends lost 2 bases and 3 bases respectively, with 18 bases between them. Germline V lookup: CDR1 SGHRS, CDR2 YFSETQ. This CDR3 region has 16 residues. This CDR3 is CASSLNLPGEGYEQYF. In DNA, the CDR3 is TGCGCCAGCAGCTTAAATCTTCCGGGAGAGGGCTACGAGCAGTACTTC.

The J gene is TRBJ2-7, the V gene TRBV6-5, with 9 nucleotides matching TRBD2. The germline CDR1 and CDR2 sequences are MNHEY and SVGAGI. This CDR3 has 14 residues. Unmatched junction bases numbered 3, after V lost 2 bases and J lost 4 bases. The chain's CDR3 is CASSYETSGYEQYF. CDR3 sequence (DNA): TGTGCCAGCAGTTACGAGACTAGCGGTTACGAGCAGTACTTC.

The rearrangement joins TRBV4-3 to TRBJ2-2, with D unresolved. V shed 4 bases and J shed 0 bases, with 12 bases lying between them. Germline loops: CDR1 LGHNA, CDR2 YSLEER. This CDR3 has 16 amino acids. CDR3 sequence: CASSRWISANTGELFF. The CDR3 nucleotides are TGCGCCAGCAGCCGCTGGATATCCGCGAACACCGGGGAGCTGTTTTTT.

The chain combines TRBV7-3 with TRBJ2-7, with D possibly being TRBD2 (5 bases). V was cut by 5 bases and J by 3 bases, with 11 bases left in between. CDR3 length: 13 amino acids. CDR1 is SGHTA and CDR2 is FQGTGA in the germline V gene. The CDR3 DNA sequence: TGTGCCAGCAGCGGAGGTCCTAACTACGAGCAGTACTTC. Amino acid sequence: CASSGGPNYEQYF. The full variable domain, in which reference TRBV7-3 and TRBJ2-7 provide the parts outside the CDR3, is GAGVSQTPSNKVTEKGKYVELRCDPISGHTALYWYRQSLGQGPEFLIYFQGTGAADDSGLPNDRFFAVRPEGSVSTLKIQRTERGDSAVYLCASSGGPNYEQYFGPGTRLTVT.

V usage is TRBV5-4 and J usage is TRBJ2-3; TRBD1 aligns across 7 bases. Per germline, CDR1 SGHNT and CDR2 YYREEE (reference sequence). The CDR3 is 15 residues long. J gave up 1 base and V 2 bases, and 4 bases lay outside the gene matches. DNA for the CDR3: TGTGCCAGCAGCTTTAACAGGGGAGGCACAGATACGCAGTATTTT. It encodes CASSFNRGGTDTQYF.

CDR3 DNA: TGCGCCAGCAGCCCTTACAGGGAATTGGAGACCCAGTACTTC. Residues: CASSPYRELETQYF. This rearrangement joins TRBV5-1 to TRBJ2-5; D might be TRBD1 (6 bases). Per the germline V gene, CDR1 is SGHRS and CDR2 is YFSETQ. Trimming stripped 4 bases from V and 5 bases from J, with 15 bases between. CDR3 length: 14 amino acids.

V is TRBV19 and J is TRBJ2-7; 10 bases agree with TRBD1. This CDR3 spans 15 amino acids. The V gene end was trimmed by 5 bases and the J gene end by 3 bases; junction bases not matched to a gene: 7. Germline CDR1 and CDR2: LNHDA and SQIVND (reference sequence). This CDR3 is CASSPRQGAVYEQYF. The CDR3 region has the DNA TGTGCCAGTAGTCCAAGACAGGGGGCGGTCTACGAGCAGTACTTC.

CDR3 sequence: CASRTENYGYTF. CDR3 DNA sequence: TGTGCCAGCAGAACGGAAAACTATGGCTACACCTTC. The J gene is TRBJ1-2, the V gene TRBV6-5; D is unresolved. Germline V gene data show CDR1 as MNHEY and CDR2 as SVGAGI. The CDR3 totals 12 residues. V gave up 6 bases and J gave up 2 bases, with 7 bases separating them.

Here the CDR3 DNA reads TGTGCCAGCAGTTGGGACAGGTCGGCCACTGAAGCTTTCTTT. This codes for CASSWDRSATEAFF. The chain joins TRBV2 to TRBJ1-1, with 8 bases fitting TRBD1. The CDR3 is 14 residues long. CDR1 and CDR2 from the germline V gene are SNHLY and FYNNEI. V shed 5 bases, J shed 4 bases, and the junction held 6 bases outside the gene matches.

The V gene is TRBV24-1, the J gene TRBJ2-5; D might be TRBD1 or TRBD2, each matching 5 bases. The CDR3 has 15 amino acids. Germline-derived CDR1 and CDR2 are KGHDR and SFDVKD. V was trimmed by 2 bases and J by 2 bases, leaving 11 bases between them. The CDR3 DNA follows: TGTGCCACCAGTGATTCCGGGACGCCGCAAGAGACCCAGTACTTC. This sequence encodes CATSDSGTPQETQYF.

The chain's CDR3 is CASSLVGGEKLFF. CDR3 bases: TGTGCCAGCAGCTTGGTGGGGGGTGAAAAACTGTTTTTT. The rearrangement uses TRBV5-8 and TRBJ1-4; perhaps TRBD1 as D (5 bases). Trimming removed 0 bases from V and 7 bases from J, with 7 bases in between. The CDR3 extends over 13 amino acids. Per germline, CDR1 SGHTS and CDR2 YDEGEE.

This clone was counted a single time. The genes are TRBV7-2 and TRBJ2-7; the match to TRBD2 covers 15 bases. This CDR3 spans 16 amino acids. V shed 7 bases and J 2 bases; nucleotides not matched to a gene: 6. Per the germline V gene, CDR1 is SGHTA and CDR2 is FQGNSA. The CDR3 loop is CASTPRTSGRAYEQYF. The CDR3 DNA follows: TGTGCCAGCACCCCAAGGACTAGCGGGAGGGCCTACGAGCAGTACTTC.

The V call is TRBV5-1, the J call TRBJ2-1; 9 bases are shared with TRBD1. CDR3 length: 16 amino acids. V lost 5 bases and J lost 0; bases outside the gene matches: 6. The germline V gene has CDR1 SGHRS and CDR2 YFSETQ. Here the CDR3 reads CASRTGQGSSYNEQFF. The CDR3 DNA sequence: TGCGCCAGCAGGACGGGACAGGGTAGCTCCTACAATGAGCAGTTCTTC.